A selection of T cell receptor beta chains follows, all from one sample in a study of T-cell reconstitution after alpha-beta-depleted transplantation in children. MiXCR, applied by TCRdb to the PCR reads, yields one record per CDR3 protein. The repertoire holds hundreds of thousands of distinct CDR3 sequences, with approximately 24% as singletons. Sequencing used PBMCs, mostly from graft donor cells, obtained 360 days after TCRalphabeta/CD19-depleted stem cell transplant. These receptors originate from a female patient aged 2-10 years who had a stem cell transplant for congenital amegakaryocytic thrombocytopenia, so the T cells may come from the graft donor. Both conserved end residues are part of each CDR3. D genes are given only for firm matches. Clone size is given for some rows only: seen once, a few or many times, or a class if the clone is expanded.

v_call	j_call	d_call	clone_size	cdr3_aa	cdr3_nt
TRBV7-3	TRBJ2-3	TRBD1	-	CASSLIRDRDTDTQYF	TGTGCCAGCAGCTTAATCCGGGACAGAGACACAGATACGCAGTATTTT
TRBV5-1	TRBJ1-2	-	-	CASSAAPEDGYYGYTF	TGCGCCAGCAGCGCGGCCCCCGAGGACGGCTACTATGGCTACACCTTC
TRBV28	TRBJ1-1	-	few	CASSPRAGRGTEAFF	TGTGCCAGCAGCCCAAGGGCAGGAAGGGGCACTGAAGCTTTCTTT
TRBV7-6	TRBJ2-2	-	many	CASSLFGAGGELFF	TGTGCCAGCAGCTTATTCGGAGCGGGCGGGGAGCTGTTTTTT
TRBV4-2	TRBJ1-3	-	many	CASSQESSRVDTIYF	TGTGCCAGCAGCCAAGAGAGCTCCAGAGTTGACACCATATATTTT
TRBV30	TRBJ2-1	-	few	CAWSVRRPGPMREQFF	TGTGCCTGGAGTGTACGACGGCCCGGGCCTATGCGGGAGCAGTTCTTC
TRBV7-8	TRBJ2-1	TRBD2	few	CASSLGTRGSNEQFF	TGTGCCAGCAGCTTAGGGACTAGAGGGAGCAATGAGCAGTTCTTC
TRBV2	TRBJ2-7	TRBD1	-	CASSVYWTGEADYEQYF	TGTGCCAGCAGTGTCTATTGGACAGGGGAAGCCGACTACGAGCAGTACTTC
TRBV5-1	TRBJ2-7	TRBD1	-	CASSLNFGQGFPFYF	TGCGCCAGCAGCTTGAATTTCGGACAGGGTTTTCCCTTTTACTTC
TRBV11-3	TRBJ2-1	TRBD2	few	CASSPLGGRVYNEQFF	TGTGCCAGCAGCCCCCTGGGCGGGAGAGTTTACAATGAGCAGTTCTTC
TRBV20-1	TRBJ1-2	-	-	CSAMGSATNYGYTF	TGCAGTGCTATGGGTAGCGCCACTAACTATGGCTACACCTTC
TRBV5-1	TRBJ2-7	TRBD1	few	CASRTGQEIYEQYF	TGCGCCAGCAGAACGGGACAGGAAATTTACGAGCAGTACTTC
TRBV4-1	TRBJ2-2	TRBD2	-	CASSQDPSGGVEGGELFF	TGCGCCAGCAGCCAAGATCCTAGCGGGGGGGTGGAGGGCGGGGAGCTGTTTTTT
TRBV27	TRBJ2-5	TRBD1	-	CASSLRDRETQYF	TGTGCCAGCAGTTTGCGGGACAGGGAGACCCAGTACTTC
TRBV5-1	TRBJ2-3	-	-	CASSLNQDSHTDTQYF	TGCGCCAGCAGCTTGAATCAGGACAGCCACACAGATACGCAGTATTTT
TRBV6-1	TRBJ1-4	-	-	CASRTLLEANEKLFF	TGTGCCAGCAGAACATTGCTGGAGGCTAATGAAAAACTGTTTTTT
TRBV5-1	TRBJ2-5	TRBD2	many	CASSLVLAGEETQYF	TGCGCCAGCAGCTTGGTGCTAGCGGGAGAAGAGACCCAGTACTTC
TRBV28	TRBJ1-5	TRBD1	-	CASSSTDRAGNQPQHF	TGTGCCAGCAGTTCCACGGACAGGGCTGGCAATCAGCCCCAGCATTTT
TRBV2	TRBJ2-5	TRBD1	few	CASRDRGVIQETQYF	TGTGCCAGCAGGGACAGGGGAGTAATTCAAGAGACCCAGTACTTC
TRBV28	TRBJ2-1	TRBD2	few	CASSFLAGAPYNEQFF	TGTGCCAGCAGTTTTTTAGCGGGAGCTCCCTACAATGAGCAGTTCTTC
TRBV12-3/TRBV12-4	TRBJ2-1	TRBD1	few	CASRAGGRYEQFF	TGTGCCAGCAGGGCAGGGGGTCGGTATGAGCAGTTCTTC
TRBV12-3/TRBV12-4	TRBJ2-3	-	many	CASSPSRGHTDTQYF	TGTGCCAGCAGCCCCAGTCGGGGGCACACAGATACGCAGTATTTT
TRBV6-2/TRBV6-3	TRBJ2-1	TRBD1	-	CASSYLLDRGRGEQFF	TGTGCCAGCAGCTATTTATTGGACAGGGGGAGGGGGGAGCAGTTCTTC
TRBV7-2	TRBJ2-5	TRBD1	-	CASSLLRGPETQYF	TGTGCCAGCAGCTTATTAAGGGGGCCAGAGACCCAGTACTTC
TRBV7-2	TRBJ2-1	TRBD2	-	CASSLGWGGSYNEQFF	TGTGCCAGCAGCTTAGGGTGGGGGGGCTCCTACAATGAGCAGTTCTTC
TRBV3-1	TRBJ2-7	TRBD2	-	CASSQFLAGGEQYF	TGTGCCAGCAGCCAATTCCTAGCGGGAGGCGAGCAGTACTTC
TRBV4-2	TRBJ1-5	-	-	CASSQSIPGRQRGQPQHF	TGTGCCAGCAGCCAAAGTATCCCGGGACGCCAGAGGGGTCAGCCCCAGCATTTT
TRBV18	TRBJ1-1	-	-	CASSLGTFRATEAFF	TGTGCCAGCTCCCTAGGAACCTTCCGGGCCACTGAAGCTTTCTTT
TRBV20-1	TRBJ2-3	-	-	CSAREGGNLVADTQYF	TGCAGTGCTAGAGAAGGCGGCAACCTTGTCGCAGATACGCAGTATTTT
TRBV5-1	TRBJ1-4	TRBD1	-	CASSWTGRPYATNEKLFF	TGCGCCAGCAGCTGGACAGGACGACCTTACGCAACTAATGAAAAACTGTTTTTT
TRBV10-3	TRBJ2-7	-	few	CAISASTGYQSYEQYF	TGTGCCATCAGCGCAAGCACGGGATATCAGTCCTACGAGCAGTACTTC
TRBV18	TRBJ2-3	-	-	CASSAHSTDTQYF	TGTGCCAGCTCGGCACATAGCACAGATACGCAGTATTTT
TRBV5-1	TRBJ1-1	TRBD1	-	CASSLESGGTEAFF	TGCGCCAGCAGCTTGGAGTCAGGGGGTACTGAAGCTTTCTTT